This T cell receptor beta chain comes out of a study of T cells in Graves' hyperthyroidism and ophthalmopathy. RNA transcripts served as the template for amplifying TCR beta CDR3 regions. HTBI primers were employed in a first-round RT-PCR of the TCR CDR3. TCRdb reanalysed the multiplex PCR reads using MiXCR and keeps one entry per CDR3 protein. The table shows hundreds of thousands of distinct CDR3 sequences, with about 14% occurring only once. This CDR3 region has 11 residues. In germline, CDR1 is SNHLY, CDR2 FYNNEI. As to this clonotype: A read error is possible here, since a much larger clone lies one base away.

The TCR comes from a woman aged 25 to 39 with Graves' hyperthyroidism. The chain uses TRBV2 and TRBJ2-7, with a possible D match to TRBD1 (6 bases). The sequenced sample consisted of blood. The CDR3 nucleotides read TGTGCCAACAGTGTTCAGGGGGAGCAGTACTTC. Translating it yields CANSVQGEQYF.